The clone carrying this T cell receptor (beta chain) was recorded many times. There are 14 residues in the CDR3. Trimming removed 0 bases from V and 7 bases from J, with 12 bases in between. Germline V gene lookup returns CDR1 SGHTA and CDR2 FQGTGA. This entry belongs to a study of T cell repertoires in cytomegalovirus infection. TCRdb re-called the reads with MiXCR, one entry per CDR3 protein. Among 250,000 or so distinct CDR3 sequences listed, roughly 9.1% were seen once. Sequencing was performed on PBMCs. The genes are TRBV7-3 and TRBJ1-1; a possible D gene is TRBD1 (6 bases). This receptor was identified in a human donor in good health (CMV status not recorded). Some clones in this sample may be carry-over from other donors' samples. CDR3 amino acids: CASSLTPGVDEAFF. For the CDR3, the DNA is TGTGCCAGCAGCTTAACGCCAGGGGTGGATGAAGCTTTCTTT.